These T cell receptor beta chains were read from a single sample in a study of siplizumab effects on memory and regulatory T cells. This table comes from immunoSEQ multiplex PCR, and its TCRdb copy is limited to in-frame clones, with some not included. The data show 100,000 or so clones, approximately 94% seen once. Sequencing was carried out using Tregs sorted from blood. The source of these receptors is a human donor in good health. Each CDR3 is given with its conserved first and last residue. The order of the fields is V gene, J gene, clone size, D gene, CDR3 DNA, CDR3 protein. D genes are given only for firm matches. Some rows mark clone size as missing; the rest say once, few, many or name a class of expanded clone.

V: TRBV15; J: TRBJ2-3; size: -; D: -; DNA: TGTGCCACCAGCAGACAGGGGTATGGCACAGATACGCAGTATTTT; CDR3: CATSRQGYGTDTQYF
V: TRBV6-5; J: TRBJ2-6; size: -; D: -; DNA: TGTGCCAGCAGTTACAGCTCTGGGGCCAACGTCCTGACTTTC; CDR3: CASSYSSGANVLTF
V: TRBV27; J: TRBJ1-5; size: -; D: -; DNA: TGTGCCAGCAGTTTTCAGGGCCAGGGTCAGCCCCAGCATTTT; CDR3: CASSFQGQGQPQHF
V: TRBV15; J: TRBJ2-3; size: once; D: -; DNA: TGTGCCACCAGCGGGGGGGATACGCAGTATTTT; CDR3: CATSGGDTQYF
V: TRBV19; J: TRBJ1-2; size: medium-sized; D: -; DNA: TGTGCCAGTAGTTCCGCCAGCCTTCAGCCTAACTATGGCTACACCTTC; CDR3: CASSSASLQPNYGYTF
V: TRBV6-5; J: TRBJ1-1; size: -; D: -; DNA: TGTGCCAGCAGTTACGGCCAAGGGATCATGAACACTGAAGCTTTCTTT; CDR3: CASSYGQGIMNTEAFF
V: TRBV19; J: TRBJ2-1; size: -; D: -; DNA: TGTGCCAGTAGAACCACGGGAGCCCTATGGAATGAGCAGTTCTTC; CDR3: CASRTTGALWNEQFF
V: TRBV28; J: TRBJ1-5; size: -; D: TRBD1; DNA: TGTGCCAGCAGGAAATACACAGGGGGCGCTTCCCAGCATTTT; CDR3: CASRKYTGGASQHF
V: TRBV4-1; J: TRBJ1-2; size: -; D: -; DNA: TGCGCCAGCAGAGCAAATTATGGCTACACCTTC; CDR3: CASRANYGYTF
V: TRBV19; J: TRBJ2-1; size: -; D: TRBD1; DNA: TGTGCCAGTAGTGTCCAGAACAGGGGCAGAAACAATGAGCAGTTCTTC; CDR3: CASSVQNRGRNNEQFF
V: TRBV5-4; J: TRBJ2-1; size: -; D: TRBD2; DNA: TGTGCCAGCAACCCTTCCCTAGCGGGAGTCTATGAGCAGTTCTTC; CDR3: CASNPSLAGVYEQFF
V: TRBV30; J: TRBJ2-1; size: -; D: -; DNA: TGTGCCTGGAGTAACGTTAACCCCCTAAAATACAATGAGCAGTTCTTC; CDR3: CAWSNVNPLKYNEQFF
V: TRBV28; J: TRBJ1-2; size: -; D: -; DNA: TGTGCCAGCAGAAAGGGGAGAAGCTATGGCTACACCTTC; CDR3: CASRKGRSYGYTF
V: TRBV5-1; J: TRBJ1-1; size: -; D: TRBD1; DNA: TGCGCCAGCAGCTACGGGGACAGAACTGAAGCTTTCTTT; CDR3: CASSYGDRTEAFF
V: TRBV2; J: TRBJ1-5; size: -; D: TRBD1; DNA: TGTGCCAGCAGCCCGGGACAGGCAGGGGCAAATCAGCCCCAGCATTTT; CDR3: CASSPGQAGANQPQHF
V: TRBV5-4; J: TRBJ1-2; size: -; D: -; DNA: TGTGCCAGCAGCTTGGCCAGGGGCGTTGGGGAGGGCGGCTACACCTTC; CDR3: CASSLARGVGEGGYTF
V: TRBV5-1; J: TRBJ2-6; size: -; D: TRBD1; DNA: TGCGCCAGCAGTTTGACAGGGCCTGTACTGAATGGGGCCAACGTCCTGACTTTC; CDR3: CASSLTGPVLNGANVLTF
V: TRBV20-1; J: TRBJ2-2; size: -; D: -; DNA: TGCAGTGCTAGAGGTCCCGGGGAGCTGTTTTTT; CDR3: CSARGPGELFF
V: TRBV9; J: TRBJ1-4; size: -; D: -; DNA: TGTGCCAGCAGCGTAACACCGGGGGCGGAAAAACTGTTTTTT; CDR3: CASSVTPGAEKLFF
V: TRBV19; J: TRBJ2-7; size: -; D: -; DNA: TGTGCCAGTAGTCGGGCTGGGCCGCCCTACGAGCAGTACTTC; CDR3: CASSRAGPPYEQYF
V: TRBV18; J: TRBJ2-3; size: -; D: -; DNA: TGTGCCAGCTCACCTAACTATAGTCCCAAGTGGGATACGCAGTATTTT; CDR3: CASSPNYSPKWDTQYF
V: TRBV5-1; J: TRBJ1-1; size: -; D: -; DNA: TGCGCCAGCAGCTTGACATGGGGCACAGGGTTTATGAACACTGAAGCTTTCTTT; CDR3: CASSLTWGTGFMNTEAFF
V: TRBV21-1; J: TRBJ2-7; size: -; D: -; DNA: TGTGCCAGCAGCAAAGCCGCACTCGGGTCGCAGTACTTC; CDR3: CASSKAALGSQYF
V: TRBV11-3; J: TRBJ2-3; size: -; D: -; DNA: TGTGCCAGCAGCCCCGGGGGCGGCAACCGAGACACAGATACGCAGTATTTT; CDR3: CASSPGGGNRDTDTQYF
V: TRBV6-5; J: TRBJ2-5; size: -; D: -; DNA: TGTGCCAGCAGTTACTTGGAGACCCAGTACTTC; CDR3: CASSYLETQYF
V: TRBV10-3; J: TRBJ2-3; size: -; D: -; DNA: TGTGCCATCGGAGGGGTCCCAGATACGCAGTATTTT; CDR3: CAIGGVPDTQYF
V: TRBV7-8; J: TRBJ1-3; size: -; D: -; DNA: TGTGCCAGCACCGCTCGGAGTCCTGGAAACACCATATATTTT; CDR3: CASTARSPGNTIYF
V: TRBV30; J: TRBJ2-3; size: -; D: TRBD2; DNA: TGTGCCTGGAGGCTAGCGGGAGTATATACGCAGTATTTT; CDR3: CAWRLAGVYTQYF
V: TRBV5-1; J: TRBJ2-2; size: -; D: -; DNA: TGCGCCAGCCGGGGAGACCGGAACACCGGGGAGCTGTTTTTT; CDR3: CASRGDRNTGELFF
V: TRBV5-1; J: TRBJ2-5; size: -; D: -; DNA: TGCGCCAGCAGCTTGACACTCTACCAAGAGACCCAGTACTTC; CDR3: CASSLTLYQETQYF
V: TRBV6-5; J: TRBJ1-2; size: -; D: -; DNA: TGTGCCAGCAGTTACTCGATGCGGGGGGCGAATGGCTACACCTTC; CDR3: CASSYSMRGANGYTF
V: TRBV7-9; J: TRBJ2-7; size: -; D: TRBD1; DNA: TGTGCCAGCAGCTTTACGGGACAGGGCGGCGAGCAGTACTTC; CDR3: CASSFTGQGGEQYF
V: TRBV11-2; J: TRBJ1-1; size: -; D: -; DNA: TGTGCCAGCAGCCCCGACAGAATGAACACTGAAGCTTTCTTT; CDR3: CASSPDRMNTEAFF
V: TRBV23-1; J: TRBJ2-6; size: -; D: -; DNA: TGCGCCAGCAGTCAACTCGACAACGCAACCCCCTTAGAAGGGGCCAACGTCCTGACTTTC; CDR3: CASSQLDNATPLEGANVLTF
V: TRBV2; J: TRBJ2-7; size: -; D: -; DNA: TGTGCCAGCTCTGTGACTGGAAGCTACGAGCAGTACTTC; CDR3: CASSVTGSYEQYF
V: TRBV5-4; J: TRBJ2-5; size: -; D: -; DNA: TGTGCCAGCAGCTTGAATCTGATCAGAGAGACCCAGTACTTC; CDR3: CASSLNLIRETQYF
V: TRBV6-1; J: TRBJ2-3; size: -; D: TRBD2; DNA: TGTGCCAGCAGTGAAAGGGCTAGCGGAGATACGCAGTATTTT; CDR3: CASSERASGDTQYF
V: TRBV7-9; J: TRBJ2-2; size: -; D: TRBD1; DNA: TGTGCCAGCAGCCAGGGACAGGGGAGATCCGGGGAGCTGTTTTTT; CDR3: CASSQGQGRSGELFF
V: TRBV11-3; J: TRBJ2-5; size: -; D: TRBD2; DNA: TGTGCCAGCAGCTTAGGTCTAGCGGGAGTTGGAGAGACCCAGTACTTC; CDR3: CASSLGLAGVGETQYF
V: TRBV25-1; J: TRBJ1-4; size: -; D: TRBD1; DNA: TGTGCCAGCAGTGAAGGCAGGGGGCAGGTATATGAAAAACTGTTTTTT; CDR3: CASSEGRGQVYEKLFF
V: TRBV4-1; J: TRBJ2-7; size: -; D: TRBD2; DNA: TGCGCCAGCAGCCAGAGACTAGCGGATTCCTACGAGCAGTACTTC; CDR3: CASSQRLADSYEQYF
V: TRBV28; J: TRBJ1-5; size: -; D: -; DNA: TGTGCCAGCATCGCAAGGGTTGGGCGTTTGGGCCATCAGCCCCAGCATTTT; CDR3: CASIARVGRLGHQPQHF
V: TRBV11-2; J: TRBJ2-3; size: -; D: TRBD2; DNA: TGTGCCAGCAGCTCGGGACTAGCGGGAGGAACAGATACGCAGTATTTT; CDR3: CASSSGLAGGTDTQYF
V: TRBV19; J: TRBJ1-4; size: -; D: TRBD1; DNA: TGTGCCAGTAACAGGGGATTGTCTGATGAAAAACTGTTTTTT; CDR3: CASNRGLSDEKLFF
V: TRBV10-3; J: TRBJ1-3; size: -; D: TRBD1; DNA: TGTGCCATCAGGGTAGACAGGGCTGGAAACACCATATATTTT; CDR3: CAIRVDRAGNTIYF